This T cell receptor beta chain was profiled in a study of CD8+CD57+ T cells in acquired aplastic anemia. Study overall: Sorted CD4+ and CD8+ cells gave a mean 3.2 ug DNA, range about 0.2 to 27.4 ug.

From germline, CDR1 is DFQATT and CDR2 SNEGSKA (reference sequence). This CDR3 has 10 amino acids. Trimming shortened V by 4 bases and J by 11 bases, and 9 bases separated the two germline ends. Study-level points and caveats: Around 30 sequences, all CD8+ CDR3, were shared between patients and controls.

Genomic DNA provided the template from which TCR beta VDJ and CDR3 profiles were obtained. TCRdb processed the reads anew with MiXCR; each CDR3 protein has one entry. The table includes over 150,000 distinct CDR3 sequences, 40% to 65% detected once. Patients selected for sequencing had displayed CD8+CD57+ cell expansion by flow cytometry. In all patients, the disease was severe acquired aplastic anemia. Untreated patients provided the blood samples, with no therapy given before sampling. This clonotype was seen once. Its target is unknown. The sample taken for sequencing was sorted CD4+, CD8+, or CD8+CD57+ T cells (not recorded which) from PBMCs. The V gene is TRBV20-1, the J gene TRBJ1-5; no definite D call. The TCR was taken from a human donor with aplastic anemia. CDR3 protein: CSATRKAQHF. Written as DNA, the CDR3 is TGCAGTGCTACCAGGAAGGCCCAGCATTTT.